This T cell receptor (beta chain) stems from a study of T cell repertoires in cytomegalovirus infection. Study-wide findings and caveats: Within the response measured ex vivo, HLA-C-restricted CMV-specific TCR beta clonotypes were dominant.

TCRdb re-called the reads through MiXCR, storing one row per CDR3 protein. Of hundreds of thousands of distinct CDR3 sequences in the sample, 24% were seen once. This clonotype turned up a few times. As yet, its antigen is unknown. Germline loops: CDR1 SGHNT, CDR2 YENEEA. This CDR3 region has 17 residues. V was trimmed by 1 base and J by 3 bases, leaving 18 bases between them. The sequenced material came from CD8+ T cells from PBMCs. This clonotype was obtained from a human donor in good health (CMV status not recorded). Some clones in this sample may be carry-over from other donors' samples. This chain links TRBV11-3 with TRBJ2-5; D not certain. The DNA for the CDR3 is TGTGCCAGCAGCTTAGGGGATAGTCGGGCAAATGAAGAGACCCAGTACTTC. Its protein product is CASSLGDSRANEETQYF.